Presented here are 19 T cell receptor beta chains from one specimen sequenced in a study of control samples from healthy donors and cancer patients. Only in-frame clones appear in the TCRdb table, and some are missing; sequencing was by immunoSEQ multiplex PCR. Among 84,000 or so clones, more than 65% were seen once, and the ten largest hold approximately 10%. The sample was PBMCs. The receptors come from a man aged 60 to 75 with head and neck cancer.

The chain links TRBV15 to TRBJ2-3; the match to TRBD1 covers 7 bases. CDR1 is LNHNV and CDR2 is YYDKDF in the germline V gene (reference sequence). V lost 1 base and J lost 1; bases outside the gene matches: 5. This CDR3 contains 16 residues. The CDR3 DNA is TGTGCCACCAGCAGAGCGAGGGGGCAAGGCACAGATACGCAGTATTTT. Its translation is CATSRARGQGTDTQYF.

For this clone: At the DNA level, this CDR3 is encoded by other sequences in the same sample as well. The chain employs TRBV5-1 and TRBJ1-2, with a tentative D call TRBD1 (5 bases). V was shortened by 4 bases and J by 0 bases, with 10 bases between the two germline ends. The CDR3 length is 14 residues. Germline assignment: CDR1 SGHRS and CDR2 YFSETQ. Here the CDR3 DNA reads TGCGCCAGCAGCCCGCAAGGGGCTAACTATGGCTACACCTTC. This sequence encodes CASSPQGANYGYTF.

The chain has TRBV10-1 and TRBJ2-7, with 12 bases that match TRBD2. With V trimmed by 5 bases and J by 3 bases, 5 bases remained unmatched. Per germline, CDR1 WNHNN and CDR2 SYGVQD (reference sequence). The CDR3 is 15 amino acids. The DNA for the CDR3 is TGCGCCAGCAGTCGAGGACTAGCGGGGATCTACGAGCAGTACTTC. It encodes CASSRGLAGIYEQYF.

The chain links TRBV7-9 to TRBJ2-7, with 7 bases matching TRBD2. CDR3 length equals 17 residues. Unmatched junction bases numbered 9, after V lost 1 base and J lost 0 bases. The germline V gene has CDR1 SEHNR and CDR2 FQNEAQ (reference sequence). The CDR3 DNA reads TGTGCCAGCAGCTTAGGGTACCTAGCGGCACTCTCCTACGAGCAGTACTTC. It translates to CASSLGYLAALSYEQYF.

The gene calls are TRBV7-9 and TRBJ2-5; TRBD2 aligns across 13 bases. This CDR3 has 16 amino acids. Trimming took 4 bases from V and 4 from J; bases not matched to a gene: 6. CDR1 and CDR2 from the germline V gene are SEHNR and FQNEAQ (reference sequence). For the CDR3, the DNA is TGTGCCAGCAGCTCCCCCGGACTAGCGGGAGTAGAGACCCAGTACTTC. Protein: CASSSPGLAGVETQYF. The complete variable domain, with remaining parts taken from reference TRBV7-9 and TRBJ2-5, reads DTGVSQNPRHKITKRGQNVTFRCDPISEHNRLYWYRQTLGQGPEFLTYFQNEAQLEKSRLLSDRFSAERPKGSFSTLEIQRTEQGDSAMYLCASSSPGLAGVETQYFGPGTRLLVL.

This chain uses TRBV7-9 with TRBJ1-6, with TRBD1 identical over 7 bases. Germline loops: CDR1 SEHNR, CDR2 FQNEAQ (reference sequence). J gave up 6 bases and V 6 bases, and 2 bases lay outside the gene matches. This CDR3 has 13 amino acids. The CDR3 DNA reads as TGTGCCAGCAGATGGGACAGTAATTCACCCCTCCACTTT. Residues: CASRWDSNSPLHF.

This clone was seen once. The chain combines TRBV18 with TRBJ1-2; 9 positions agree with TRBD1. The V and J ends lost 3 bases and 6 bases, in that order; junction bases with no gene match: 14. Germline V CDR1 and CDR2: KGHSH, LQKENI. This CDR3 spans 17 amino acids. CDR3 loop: CASSPIPGQGHEHGYTF. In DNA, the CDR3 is TGTGCCAGCTCACCTATCCCGGGACAGGGTCATGAGCATGGCTACACCTTC.

For the CDR3, the DNA is TGTGCCAGTAGTAGGAAGGGACGACAGCCCCAGCATTTT. This sequence encodes CASSRKGRQPQHF. This rearrangement joins TRBV19 to TRBJ1-5, with D possibly matching TRBD1 (5 bases). V shed 4 bases and J shed 7 bases, with 11 bases lying between them. The CDR3 totals 13 residues. Per germline, CDR1 LNHDA and CDR2 SQIVND (reference sequence).

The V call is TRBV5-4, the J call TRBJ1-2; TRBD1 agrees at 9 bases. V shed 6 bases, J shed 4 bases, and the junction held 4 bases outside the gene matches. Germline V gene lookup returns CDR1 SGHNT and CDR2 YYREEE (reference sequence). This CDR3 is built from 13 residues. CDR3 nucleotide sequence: TGTGCCAGCAACACAGGGGGCAGCTATGGCTACACCTTC. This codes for CASNTGGSYGYTF.

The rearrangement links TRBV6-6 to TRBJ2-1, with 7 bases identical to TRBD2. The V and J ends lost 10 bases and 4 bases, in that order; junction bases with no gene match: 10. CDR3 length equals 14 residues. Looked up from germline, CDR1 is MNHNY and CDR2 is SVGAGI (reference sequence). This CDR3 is CATLAETPYNEQFF. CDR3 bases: TGTGCCACCCTAGCGGAGACCCCGTACAATGAGCAGTTCTTC.

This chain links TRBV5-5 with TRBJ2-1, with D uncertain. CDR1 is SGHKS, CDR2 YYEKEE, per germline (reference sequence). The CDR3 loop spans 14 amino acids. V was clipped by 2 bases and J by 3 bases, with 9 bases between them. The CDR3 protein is CASSFEGNYNEQFF. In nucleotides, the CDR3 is TGTGCCAGCAGCTTCGAAGGGAACTACAATGAGCAGTTCTTC.

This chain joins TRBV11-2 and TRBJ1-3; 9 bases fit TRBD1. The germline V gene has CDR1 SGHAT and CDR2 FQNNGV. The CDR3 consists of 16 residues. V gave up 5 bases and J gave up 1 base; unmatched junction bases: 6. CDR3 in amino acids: CASSPRDRVSGNTIYF. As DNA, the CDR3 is TGTGCCAGCAGCCCCAGGGACAGGGTGTCTGGAAACACCATATATTTT.

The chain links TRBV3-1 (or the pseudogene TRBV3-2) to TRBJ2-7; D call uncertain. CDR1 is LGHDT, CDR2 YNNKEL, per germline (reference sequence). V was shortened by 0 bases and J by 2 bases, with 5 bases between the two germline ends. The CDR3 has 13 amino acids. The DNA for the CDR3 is TGTGCCAGCAGCCAAGAGGGTGCCTACGAGCAGTACTTC. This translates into CASSQEGAYEQYF.

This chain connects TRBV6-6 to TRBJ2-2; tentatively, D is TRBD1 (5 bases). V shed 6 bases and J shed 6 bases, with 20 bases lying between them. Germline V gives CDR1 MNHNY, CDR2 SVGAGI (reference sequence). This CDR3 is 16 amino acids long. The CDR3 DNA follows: TGTGCCAGCAGCAATTTGGAATTTCCAGGGCCCGGGGAGCTGTTTTTT. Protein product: CASSNLEFPGPGELFF.

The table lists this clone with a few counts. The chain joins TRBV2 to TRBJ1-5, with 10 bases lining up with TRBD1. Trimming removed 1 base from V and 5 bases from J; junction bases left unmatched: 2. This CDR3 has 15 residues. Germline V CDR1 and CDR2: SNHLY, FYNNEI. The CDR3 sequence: CASSEGTGGYQPQHF. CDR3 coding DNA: TGTGCCAGCAGTGAAGGGACAGGGGGGTATCAGCCCCAGCATTTT.

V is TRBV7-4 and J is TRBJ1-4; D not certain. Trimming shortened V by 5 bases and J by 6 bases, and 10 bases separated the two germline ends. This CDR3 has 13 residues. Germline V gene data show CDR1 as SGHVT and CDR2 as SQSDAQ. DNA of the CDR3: TGTGCCAGCAGCCCGGGTGGACATGAAAAACTGTTTTTT. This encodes CASSPGGHEKLFF.

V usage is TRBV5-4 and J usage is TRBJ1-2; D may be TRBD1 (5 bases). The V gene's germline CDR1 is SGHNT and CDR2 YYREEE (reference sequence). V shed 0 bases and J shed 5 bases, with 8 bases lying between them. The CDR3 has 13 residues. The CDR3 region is CASSLAGSYGYTF. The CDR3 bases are TGTGCCAGCAGCTTGGCAGGGTCGTATGGCTACACCTTC.

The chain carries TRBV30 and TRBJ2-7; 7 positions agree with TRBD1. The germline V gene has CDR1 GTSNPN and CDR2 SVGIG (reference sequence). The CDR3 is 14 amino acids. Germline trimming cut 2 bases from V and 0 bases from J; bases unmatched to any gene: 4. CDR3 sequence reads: CAWSLGQSSYEQYF. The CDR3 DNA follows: TGTGCCTGGAGTTTGGGACAGAGCTCCTACGAGCAGTACTTC.

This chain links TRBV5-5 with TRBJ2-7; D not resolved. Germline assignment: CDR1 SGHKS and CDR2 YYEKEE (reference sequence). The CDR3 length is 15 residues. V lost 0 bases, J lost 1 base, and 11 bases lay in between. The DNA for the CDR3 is TGTGCCAGCAGCTTGGTTGTCGGAAGATCCTACGAGCAGTACTTC. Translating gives CASSLVVGRSYEQYF.